This passage covers 6 T cell receptor beta chains from one sample sequenced in a study of T cells after yellow fever vaccination (dated by TCRdb to the late 2010s). Libraries were made using 5' RACE. Sequencing took place on an Illumina NovaSeq 6000. The raw public data were reprocessed by TCRdb itself: fastp quality trimming at Q25, MiXCR clonotype calling, in-frame beta chains only. Rows are combined by CDR3 protein, so each entry shows the most common genes and DNA. The sample includes 350,000 to 450,000 distinct CDR3 sequences, with about 19% observed a single time. Of the sample, about a sixth falls within the top ten clones. What the treatment or condition label conveys for this sample: live attenuated yellow fever vaccine strain. Sequencing used PBMCs, obtained before the yellow fever booster vaccination. The receptors were sampled from a man between 18 and 35 years old who received the YFV17D yellow fever vaccine.

This clonotype was counted between two and nine times. This chain uses TRBV6-2 or TRBV6-3 with TRBJ2-1; 8 positions agree with TRBD1. The CDR3 sequence is 16 residues long. J lost 0 bases, V lost 6 bases, and 7 bases had no gene match. CDR1 MNHEY and CDR2 SVGEGT come from the germline V gene. The CDR3 DNA reads as TGTGCCAGCAGGCCTGCCACAGGGGGCTCCTACAATGAGCAGTTCTTC. It is translated as CASRPATGGSYNEQFF.

The CDR3 spells CASSNYRGSTYNEQFF. For the CDR3, the DNA is TGTGCCAGTAGTAACTACAGGGGCAGTACCTACAATGAGCAGTTCTTC. The chain recombines TRBV19 with TRBJ2-1; 7 positions match TRBD1. V was pared by 4 bases and J by 2 bases, with 8 bases of the junction left unmatched. The CDR3 totals 16 residues. Germline V gene data show CDR1 as LNHDA and CDR2 as SQIVND (reference sequence). The full variable domain, completed using reference TRBV19 and TRBJ2-1, is DGGITQSPKYLFRKEGQNVTLSCEQNLNHDAMYWYRQDPGQGLRLIYYSQIVNDFQKGDIAEGYSVSREKKESFPLTVTSAQKNPTAFYLCASSNYRGSTYNEQFFGPGTRLTVL.

The chain employs TRBV5-1 and TRBJ1-1, with 8 bases fitting TRBD1. CDR3 size: 19 residues. Germline CDR1 SGHRS, CDR2 YFSETQ. V shed 4 bases and J 5 bases; nucleotides not matched to a gene: 22. DNA for the CDR3: TGCGCCAGCAGCATCGCAGGGGGCGAAGGCCCACAAACAAGAACTGAAGCTTTCTTT. Its protein is CASSIAGGEGPQTRTEAFF.

This clonotype has just a few counts. The V call is TRBV7-2, the J call TRBJ2-1, with 12 bases aligning to TRBD1. The CDR3 is 15 amino acids. CDR1 is SGHTA, CDR2 FQGNSA, per germline. J lost 10 bases, V lost 3 bases, and 7 bases had no gene match. The DNA of the CDR3 is TGTGCCAGCAGCTTCCGGGACAGGGGGCTAGGGGAGCAGTTCTTC. It specifies CASSFRDRGLGEQFF.

This clonotype turned up a few times. V gene TRBV5-1 combines with J gene TRBJ2-1; D call uncertain. V was cut by 3 bases and J by 6 bases, with 16 bases left in between. The CDR3 is 15 amino acids. CDR1 and CDR2 (germline): SGHRS, YFSETQ. As DNA, the CDR3 is TGCGCCAGCAGCTATGGAAGGTCTGAGGTCAATGAGCAGTTCTTC. Amino acids: CASSYGRSEVNEQFF.

This chain links TRBV12-3 or TRBV12-4 with TRBJ1-2; D not resolved. Trimming removed 5 bases from V and 8 bases from J, with 9 bases in between. This CDR3 region has 11 residues. CDR3 region: CASSKGYGYTF. DNA of the CDR3: TGTGCCAGCAGTAAAGGGTACGGCTACACCTTC.